What follows is one T cell receptor beta chain and its context. This entry comes from a study of blood T cell repertoires in COVID-19. Clones were sequenced by immunoSEQ multiplex PCR, and TCRdb holds only the in-frame ones, with some missing. Here the sample spans around 700,000 clones, 80% to 90% being singletons. Material: peripheral blood. The receptor's source is a woman under 30 with acute or convalescent COVID-19.

CDR3 nucleotides: TGTGCCAGCAGCTTTTTTTCTGTGAACACTGAAGCTTTCTTT. Amino acid sequence: CASSFFSVNTEAFF. This chain connects TRBV11-2 to TRBJ1-1; D is unclear. The CDR3 length is 14 residues. Germline CDR1 is SGHAT and CDR2 is FQNNGV. V dropped 3 bases and J dropped 0 bases, with 8 bases sitting between them.